This TCR beta chain was sequenced for a study of T cell repertoires in ileal Crohn's disease. Whole-study context: Surgery for a complication: stricturing in about 61%, penetrating in 39%.

The time point here: neoterminal ileum biopsy at postoperative endoscopy, about 6 months after surgery. Patients were adults with ileal or ileocolonic Crohn's disease needing resection. Study-wide results and caveats: Compared with CD4 T cells, sorted CD8 cells carried more expanded clones. Postoperative endoscopy occurred within one year, median about 7.5 months.

Points on this clone: What it recognizes is unknown.

The CDR3 covers 13 residues. Trimming removed 4 bases at V and 4 bases at J, with 8 bases between. Germline V lookup: CDR1 SGHTA, CDR2 FQGTGA. Libraries were prepared by immunoSEQ multiplex PCR; TCRdb keeps only in-frame clonotypes and omits some of them. Of about 1,700 clones in the sample, approximately 90% were seen once. This sequence was found in an adult with Crohn's disease. The rearrangement joins TRBV7-3 to TRBJ1-3; D remains unclear. The sequenced sample consisted of ileal tissue. The CDR3 spells CASSSQEGNTIYF. CDR3 nucleotides: TGTGCCAGCAGCTCCCAAGAGGGAAACACCATATATTTT.